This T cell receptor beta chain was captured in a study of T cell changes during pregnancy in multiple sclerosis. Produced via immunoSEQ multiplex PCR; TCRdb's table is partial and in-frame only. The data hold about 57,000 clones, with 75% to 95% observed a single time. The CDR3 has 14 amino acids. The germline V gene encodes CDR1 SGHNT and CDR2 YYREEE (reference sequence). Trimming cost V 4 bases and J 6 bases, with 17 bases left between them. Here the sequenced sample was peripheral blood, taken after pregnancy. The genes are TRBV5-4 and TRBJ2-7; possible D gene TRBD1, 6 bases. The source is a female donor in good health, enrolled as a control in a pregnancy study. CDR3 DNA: TGTGCCAGCAGCCCGTCGACAGGCCTCTCCGAGCAGTACTTC. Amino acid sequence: CASSPSTGLSEQYF. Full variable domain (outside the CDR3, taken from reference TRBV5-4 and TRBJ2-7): ETGVTQSPTHLIKTRGQQVTLRCSSQSGHNTVSWYQQALGQGPQFIFQYYREEENGRGNFPPRFSGLQFPNYSSELNVNALELDDSALYLCASSPSTGLSEQYFGPGTRLTVT.